This T cell receptor beta chain appears in the sequencing data of a study of blood T cell repertoires in COVID-19. Overall study: COVID-19 samples from acute and convalescent phases originated in the United States, Italy and Spain. Nucleic acid was either cDNA or gDNA, and it came from T cells, B-cell-depleted T cells, or PBMCs.

Trimming took 1 base from V and 0 from J; bases not matched to a gene: 3. This CDR3 region has 15 residues. Germline lookup yields CDR1 SGHRS and CDR2 YFSETQ. Per the authors' pipeline: Amplification of reference gene primers was used by the study to estimate nucleated cell counts. Sequencing used immunoSEQ multiplex PCR; TCRdb keeps in-frame clones, though not all of them. V and J calls and clone size come straight from that table; D and trimming were deduced from the DNA. The sample includes about 270,000 clones, more than 70% seen only once; the top ten take roughly 3%. Sequenced material: peripheral blood. This TCR came from a woman aged 18-30 years with acute or convalescent COVID-19. The chain joins TRBV5-1 to TRBJ2-5; 7 nucleotides match TRBD1. CDR3 DNA sequence: TGCGCCAGCAGCTTGAAGGGACAGCACCAAGAGACCCAGTACTTC. This sequence encodes CASSLKGQHQETQYF. Full variable domain (outside the CDR3, taken from reference TRBV5-1 and TRBJ2-5): KAGVTQTPRYLIKTRGQQVTLSCSPISGHRSVSWYQQTPGQGLQFLFEYFSETQRNKGNFPGRFSGRQFSNSRSEMNVSTLELGDSALYLCASSLKGQHQETQYFGPGTRLLVL.